Detailed here is one T cell receptor (beta chain). Its matching antigen is unknown. The sample belongs to a study of radiation and T cells in renal cell carcinoma. Only in-frame clones appear in the TCRdb table, and some are missing; sequencing was by immunoSEQ multiplex PCR. Of approximately 49,000 clones listed, 80% are singletons. The time point here: blood 2 weeks post-SBRT. The treatment: 15 Gy SBRT to primary tumor, nephrectomy 4 weeks later. Whole-study results and caveats: From baseline, blood top tumor clonotypes peaked at 2 weeks post-radiation.

The CDR3 totals 14 residues. Germline V lookup: CDR1 MNHNS, CDR2 SASEGT. V shed 3 bases and J shed 5 bases, with 14 bases lying between them. This rearrangement joins TRBV6-1 to TRBJ2-7; D unresolved. The source of this sequence is a woman in her 70s with renal cell carcinoma. This material consisted of blood, taken from a patient whose treatment included radiotherapy and nephrectomy. The CDR3 is CASSEGRLRNEQYF. The CDR3 DNA follows: TGTGCCAGCAGTGAGGGCAGGCTAAGGAACGAGCAGTACTTC.